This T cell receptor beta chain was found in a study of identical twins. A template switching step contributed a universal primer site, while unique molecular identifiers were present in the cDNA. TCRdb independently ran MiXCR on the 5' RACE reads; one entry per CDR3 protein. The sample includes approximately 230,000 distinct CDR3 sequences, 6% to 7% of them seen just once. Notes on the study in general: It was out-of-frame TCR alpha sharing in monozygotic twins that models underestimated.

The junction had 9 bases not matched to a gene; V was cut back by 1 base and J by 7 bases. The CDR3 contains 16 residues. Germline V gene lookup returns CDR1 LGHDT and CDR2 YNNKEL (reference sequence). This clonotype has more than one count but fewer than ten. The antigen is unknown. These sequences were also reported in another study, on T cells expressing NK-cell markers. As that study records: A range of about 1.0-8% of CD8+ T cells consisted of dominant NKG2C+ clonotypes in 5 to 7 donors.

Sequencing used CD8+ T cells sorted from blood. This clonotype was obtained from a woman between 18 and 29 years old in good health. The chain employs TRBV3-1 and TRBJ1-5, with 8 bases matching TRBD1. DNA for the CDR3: TGTGCCAGCAGCCAAGGTCTAGGACAGGGTGGACAGCCCCAGCATTTT. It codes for CASSQGLGQGGQPQHF.